What follows is one T cell receptor beta chain and its context. The record originates from a study of blood T cell repertoires in COVID-19. Study details: Nucleic acid was either cDNA or gDNA, and it came from T cells, B-cell-depleted T cells, or PBMCs.

Assay: immunoSEQ multiplex PCR; the TCRdb copy retains only in-frame clones and omits some. The table has around 81,000 clones, about 80% seen once. Between the trimmed V and J ends, which lost 4 bases and 8 bases, there was a span of 15 bases. Germline CDR1 is SGHNT and CDR2 is YYREEE (reference sequence). The CDR3 has 14 amino acids. The sequenced sample was peripheral blood. The sequence was obtained from a human donor in a cohort sampled during active COVID-19. The genes are TRBV5-4 and TRBJ1-4; D is possibly TRBD1 (6 bases). CDR3 region: CASSGRGQPEKLFF. CDR3 coding DNA: TGTGCCAGCAGCGGACGAGGACAGCCGGAAAAACTGTTTTTT.